The clone carrying this T cell receptor (beta chain) qualifies as large. The CDR3 loop spans 15 amino acids. The V gene's germline CDR1 is MNHEY and CDR2 SMNVEV (reference sequence). Trimming removed 6 bases from V and 3 bases from J, with 17 bases in between. This sample is drawn from a study of OX40 agonist ivuxolimab in advanced cancers. Measured with immunoSEQ multiplex PCR; TCRdb has only the in-frame clones, and not every one. Of tens of thousands of clones listed, more than 75% are singletons. The rearrangement uses TRBV27 and TRBJ1-1; a weak D match, TRBD1 (6 bases). Sequenced here: CD4+ or CD8+ T cells sorted from blood, sampled in a trial of the OX40 agonist ivuxolimab. The origin of this receptor is an adult with an advanced solid tumor such as melanoma, head and neck, liver or kidney cancer. CDR3 coding DNA: TGTGCCAGCAGCCTAAGGAGGGGGGGAGACACTGAAGCTTTCTTT. Amino acid sequence: CASSLRRGGDTEAFF.